The source of this T cell receptor (beta chain) is a study of immune evolution from preneoplasia to lung adenocarcinoma. At the level of the study: HLA loss of heterozygosity: 6% to 7.5% AIS, about 15% MIA, over 25% ADC, none AAH.

General study results and limits: Highest clonality occurred in KRAS-mutant, not EGFR-mutant or double wild-type, nodules. Top clone share appeared to fall from AAH through AIS, MIA, adenocarcinoma.

Patients had resection in Japan or China between 2014 and 2017. V lost 5 bases and J lost 8; bases outside the gene matches: 9. The CDR3 spans 14 residues. The germline V gene encodes CDR1 LNHDA and CDR2 SQIVND (reference sequence). To note about this clone: Its target is not known.

Profiled with immunoSEQ multiplex PCR; TCRdb holds only in-frame clones, not every one. The sample lists about 15,000 clones; 70% to 85% were seen once. The J gene is TRBJ2-1, the V gene TRBV19, with 7 bases that match TRBD2. The sample was FFPE minimally invasive lung adenocarcinoma tissue. The source is a person aged 60-79 years with lung adenocarcinoma. The CDR3 spells CASSGRGPSDEQFF. Here the CDR3 DNA reads TGTGCCAGTAGTGGGAGGGGCCCCTCGGATGAGCAGTTCTTC.